Shown below are 20 T cell receptor beta chains from a single sample sequenced in a study of T cells in Graves' hyperthyroidism and ophthalmopathy. RNA transcripts served as the template for amplifying TCR beta CDR3 regions. First-round RT-PCR targeting the TCR CDR3 was performed with the HTBI primer set. TCRdb re-derived calls from the multiplex PCR reads in MiXCR, one entry per CDR3 protein. The sample carries approximately 700,000 distinct CDR3 sequences, roughly 17% recorded once. Sample: blood. The receptors come from a young man with Graves' hyperthyroidism.

CDR3: CATHQGDTYF. The CDR3 DNA reads as TGTGCCACCCACCAGGGAGACACGTACTTC. The chain couples TRBV10-3 to TRBJ2-5; tentatively, D is TRBD1 or TRBD2 (5 bases each). The CDR3 totals 10 residues. Per the germline V gene, CDR1 is ENHRY and CDR2 is SYGVKD. V was trimmed by 10 bases and J by 13 bases, leaving 16 bases between them.

In its sample, this clonotype was seen many times. The chain carries TRBV28 and TRBJ2-2; D unresolved. There are 14 residues in the CDR3. Trimming cost V 6 bases and J 5 bases, with 13 bases left between them. Germline V gene data show CDR1 as MDHEN and CDR2 as SYDVKM. The CDR3 nucleotides are TGTGCCAGCAGAATGGAAGCGAGTACCGGGGAGCTGTTTTTT. This encodes CASRMEASTGELFF.

This clonotype appeared a few times. This sequence joins TRBV24-1 and TRBJ2-3, with D uncertain. Trimming shortened V by 3 bases and J by 1 base, and 7 bases separated the two germline ends. The V gene's germline CDR1 is KGHDR and CDR2 SFDVKD. This CDR3 region has 14 residues. CDR3 loop: CATSDPGGTDTQYF. The CDR3 DNA reads TGTGCCACCAGTGATCCGGGCGGCACAGATACGCAGTATTTT.

This clonotype was seen ten or more times. This chain joins TRBV7-2 and TRBJ2-5; D is unresolved. Germline CDR1 is SGHTA and CDR2 is FQGNSA. V was trimmed by 5 bases and J by 0 bases, leaving 13 bases between them. The CDR3 is made up of 15 amino acids. CDR3 DNA: TGTGCCAGCAGCGCCTGGACGGAGTACCAAGAGACCCAGTACTTC. This gives the protein CASSAWTEYQETQYF. Full variable domain (rest looked up from reference TRBV7-2 and TRBJ2-5): GAGVSQSPSNKVTEKGKDVELRCDPISGHTALYWYRQSLGQGLEFLIYFQGNSAPDKSGLPSDRFSAERTGGSVSTLTIQRTQQEDSAVYLCASSAWTEYQETQYFGPGTRLLVL.

The CDR3 DNA follows: TGTGCCAGCAGCTGGATCCCCGGGACAGGGAGCGAGCAGTACTTC. This encodes CASSWIPGTGSEQYF. The chain employs TRBV5-6 and TRBJ2-7, with 9 bases fitting TRBD1. Germline CDR1 and CDR2: SGHDT and YYEEEE. V lost 3 bases to trimming and J lost 6 bases; unmatched junction nucleotides: 10. CDR3 length: 15 residues. Full variable domain (missing parts from reference TRBV5-6 and TRBJ2-7): DAGVTQSPTHLIKTRGQQVTLRCSPKSGHDTVSWYQQALGQGPQFIFQYYEEEERQRGNFPDRFSGHQFPNYSSELNVNALLLGDSALYLCASSWIPGTGSEQYFGPGTRLTVT.

The genes are TRBV18 and TRBJ1-1, with 9 bases fitting TRBD1. CDR3 length: 15 residues. Per germline, CDR1 KGHSH and CDR2 LQKENI. V shed 3 bases, J shed 3 bases, and the junction held 5 bases outside the gene matches. The CDR3, as DNA: TGTGCCAGCTCACCCCAGACAGGGGGTGACACTGAAGCTTTCTTT. Residues: CASSPQTGGDTEAFF.

This clonotype was observed a handful of times. CDR3 protein: CAISETATNYGYTF. CDR3 sequence (DNA): TGTGCCATCAGTGAGACGGCAACTAACTATGGCTACACCTTC. This sequence joins TRBV10-3 and TRBJ1-2; D is unclear. This CDR3 is built from 14 residues. V was clipped by 2 bases and J by 0 bases, with 7 bases between them. Looked up from germline, CDR1 is ENHRY and CDR2 is SYGVKD.

CDR3 region: CASSPRTTGEAFF. DNA for the CDR3: TGCGCCAGCAGCCCCCGAACCACAGGGGAGGCTTTCTTT. The chain couples TRBV5-1 to TRBJ1-1, with TRBD1 matching 7 bases. V trimming: 4 bases; J trimming: 11 bases; junction bases outside the gene matches: 11. This CDR3 has 13 residues. Germline V CDR1 and CDR2: SGHRS, YFSETQ.

This clonotype was counted ten times or more. V gene TRBV2 combines with J gene TRBJ1-1; a weak D match, TRBD1 (6 bases). The ends were cut back, 6 bases at V and 0 bases at J, with 11 bases in the middle. From germline, CDR1 is SNHLY and CDR2 FYNNEI. This CDR3 region has 14 residues. Written as DNA, the CDR3 is TGTGCCAGCAGATGGACAGAAATGAACACTGAAGCTTTCTTT. It specifies CASRWTEMNTEAFF.

This clonotype appeared a few times. The chain couples TRBV15 to TRBJ2-1; D possibly corresponds to TRBD1 (5 bases). Trimming removed 2 bases from V and 3 bases from J, with 14 bases in between. The CDR3 totals 16 residues. CDR1 and CDR2 from the germline V gene are LNHNV and YYDKDF (reference sequence). Written as DNA, the CDR3 is TGTGCCACCAGCAGACCCGACAGAACCTACTACAATGAGCAGTTCTTC. Amino acids: CATSRPDRTYYNEQFF.

This clonotype was seen once. The rearrangement joins TRBV15 to TRBJ2-3; possibly TRBD1 for D (6 bases). This CDR3 region has 16 residues. CDR1 is LNHNV and CDR2 is YYDKDF in the germline V gene (reference sequence). The ends were cut back, 0 bases at V and 4 bases at J, with 14 bases in the middle. The CDR3 here is CATSRDYRDGADTQYF. The CDR3 coding sequence is TGTGCCACCAGCAGAGATTACAGGGATGGCGCAGATACGCAGTATTTT.

This chain links TRBV7-2 with TRBJ2-1; 9 bases map to TRBD2. This CDR3 has 16 amino acids. Germline V gene sequence: CDR1 SGHTA, CDR2 FQGNSA. After removal of 1 base from V and 7 bases from J, the junction contained 8 bases not matched to a gene. The CDR3 sequence is CASSLDPSGMGNEQFF. DNA of the CDR3: TGTGCCAGCAGCTTAGATCCTAGCGGGATGGGGAATGAGCAGTTCTTC. Supplemented by reference TRBV7-2 and TRBJ2-1, the full variable domain reads GAGVSQSPSNKVTEKGKDVELRCDPISGHTALYWYRQSLGQGLEFLIYFQGNSAPDKSGLPSDRFSAERTGGSVSTLTIQRTQQEDSAVYLCASSLDPSGMGNEQFFGPGTRLTVL.

Many counts were recorded for this clonotype. V usage is TRBV11-3 and J usage is TRBJ2-2; 13 bases agree with TRBD2. The CDR3 extends over 20 amino acids. The V segment lost 1 base and the J segment 1 base; nucleotides outside the gene matches: 9. CDR1 and CDR2 (germline): SGHNT, YENEEA. As DNA, the CDR3 is TGTGCCAGCAGCTTAGTTGGACTAGCGGGAGAGGCCCAGAACACCGGGGAGCTGTTTTTT. It is translated as CASSLVGLAGEAQNTGELFF.

In this sample, this clonotype turned up many times. J is TRBJ2-4 and V is TRBV12-3 or TRBV12-4; TRBD1 is a possible D gene (6 bases). Trimming left V 5 bases short and J 8 bases short, with 19 bases between. The CDR3 contains 15 residues. CDR3 in amino acids: CASSTTGIDGDIQYF. The CDR3 bases are TGTGCCAGCAGTACGACAGGAATCGATGGTGACATTCAGTACTTC.

Only a few counts were recorded for this clonotype. The chain combines TRBV10-2 with TRBJ2-3, with 10 bases matching TRBD1. The ends lost 4 bases at V and 5 bases at J; junction bases unmatched: 6. Germline loops: CDR1 WSHSY, CDR2 SAAADI. CDR3 size: 15 residues. This CDR3 is CASSGTGGRVDTQYF. As DNA, the CDR3 is TGCGCCAGCAGTGGGACAGGGGGTCGTGTAGATACGCAGTATTTT.

With respect to this clonotype: The DNA is omitted, as the CDR3 cannot be located on it reliably, and the CDR3 follows TCRdb's listing. This sequence joins TRBV9 and TRBJ2-2; no DNA check was done on the table's D call, TRBD1. The V gene's germline CDR1 is SGDLS and CDR2 YYNGEE. The CDR3 spans 24 residues, counting both ends. The CDR3 here is CASSGSMSGSLEQYFGPGTGELFF.

This rearrangement joins TRBV2 to TRBJ1-1, with D uncertain. This CDR3 contains 13 residues. Trimming left V 5 bases short and J 5 bases short, with 12 bases between. From germline, CDR1 is SNHLY and CDR2 FYNNEI. The CDR3 sequence: CASSSMEQTEAFF. The CDR3 DNA sequence: TGTGCCAGCAGTTCAATGGAGCAGACTGAAGCTTTCTTT.

The chain links TRBV10-1 to TRBJ2-3; TRBD2 agrees at 12 bases. CDR3 length: 15 amino acids. Unmatched junction bases numbered 9, after V lost 5 bases and J lost 9 bases. CDR1 is WNHNN and CDR2 is SYGVQD in the germline V gene (reference sequence). The CDR3 sequence is CASSPRLAGVGTQYF. CDR3 in DNA: TGCGCCAGCAGTCCCCGACTAGCGGGAGTGGGGACGCAGTATTTT.

This clonotype has ten or more counts. The chain links TRBV7-2 to TRBJ2-7; 8 bases map to TRBD2. Germline CDR1 is SGHTA and CDR2 is FQGNSA. The CDR3 contains 13 residues. J gave up 3 bases and V 5 bases, and 3 bases lay outside the gene matches. CDR3 nucleotide sequence: TGTGCCAGCAGCCGTAGCGGGAACTACGAGCAGTACTTC. As protein: CASSRSGNYEQYF.

In this sample, this clonotype turned up many times. The gene calls are TRBV9 and TRBJ2-7, with TRBD2 identical over 10 bases. Unmatched junction bases numbered 4, after V lost 1 base and J lost 6 bases. Germline assignment: CDR1 SGDLS and CDR2 YYNGEE. This CDR3 has 14 amino acids. The CDR3 loop reads CASSVTSGRVEQYF. CDR3 DNA: TGTGCCAGCAGCGTAACCAGCGGGAGGGTCGAGCAGTACTTC.